The rows below give T cell receptor beta chains drawn from one sample of a study of relationships among human T cell subsets. TCRdb fed the multiplex PCR reads into MiXCR, producing one record per CDR3 protein. The sample gives over 14,000 distinct CDR3 sequences, around 62% of which show up once; about 32% is in the top ten. Source material: total T cells sorted from blood. These receptors came from a middle-aged man in good health. CDR3s include the opening cysteine and the closing phenylalanine or tryptophan. D genes are given only for firm matches. The listing skips clone size in some rows; elsewhere it reads once, few, many or a size class.

clone_size,v_call,d_call,j_call,cdr3_nt,cdr3_aa
NA,TRBV28,TRBD1,TRBJ2-3,TGTGCCAGCAGCCCGGACAGGGTTGTGCTCAGTCCGACAGATACGCAGTATTTT,CASSPDRVVLSPTDTQYF
NA,TRBV4-1,NA,TRBJ2-1,TGCGCCAGCAGCCAATCCTACAATGAGCAGTTCTTC,CASSQSYNEQFF
NA,TRBV12-3/TRBV12-4,NA,TRBJ1-5,TGTGCCAGCAGTTTAGCCGGTTCGACAACAATCCCCAATCAGCCCCAGCATTTT,CASSLAGSTTIPNQPQHF
NA,TRBV11-2,NA,TRBJ1-2,TGTGCCAGCAGCTTCACGACAAGTAACTATGGCTACACCTTC,CASSFTTSNYGYTF
few,TRBV28,TRBD2,TRBJ2-1,TGTGCCAGCAGTCTTAGCGGGAGAGATGAGCAGTTCTTC,CASSLSGRDEQFF
medium-sized,TRBV6-4,NA,TRBJ2-6,TGTGCCAGCAGTGAAGCTTTAACAAGTGGGGCCAACGTCCTGACTTTC,CASSEALTSGANVLTF
NA,TRBV29-1,TRBD2,TRBJ2-7,TGCAGCGTTACTGGACTAGCCCAAGAGCAGTACTTC,CSVTGLAQEQYF
NA,TRBV5-4,TRBD1,TRBJ1-2,TGTGCCAGCAGCTCTGCCGGGACAGCTGATGGCTACACCTTC,CASSSAGTADGYTF
NA,TRBV7-9,NA,TRBJ1-4,TGTGCCAGCAGCCGACCTGGCCAGGGTCTAGGTGAAAAACTGTTTTTT,CASSRPGQGLGEKLFF
NA,TRBV11-2,NA,TRBJ2-7,TGTGCCAGCAGCTTAGACGGACAGCCTTCCGAGCAGTACTTC,CASSLDGQPSEQYF
NA,TRBV10-3,NA,TRBJ1-1,TGTGCCATCAGTGAGAACATGTTCGAAGCTTTCTTT,CAISENMFEAFF
NA,TRBV27,NA,TRBJ1-1,TGTGCCAGCAGTCGTTCCGGGGGCGGTGTTAAGGCTGAAGCTTTCTTT,CASSRSGGGVKAEAFF